The 24 T cell receptor beta chains below all came from one sample that was sequenced in a study of shared clonotypes between healthy human individuals. Sequencing was performed with immunoSEQ multiplex PCR; in TCRdb, only in-frame clones are kept and a portion is missing. Counted here are around 500,000 clones, 70% to 80% occurring once; the ten biggest clones make up about 11%. Sequencing was performed on PBMCs. Source of these receptors: a woman aged 40 to 55 in good health. Some clones in this sample may be carry-over from other donors' samples.

In this sample, this clone turned up once. V and J are TRBV19 and TRBJ2-7; possibly TRBD1 for D (6 bases). Germline values: CDR1 LNHDA, CDR2 SQIVND (reference sequence). This CDR3 comprises 12 residues. The V end lost 5 bases, the J end lost 4 bases, and 9 bases lay between the germline ends. CDR3 protein: CASSGDTYEQYF. The CDR3 coding sequence is TGTGCCAGTAGTGGGGACACTTACGAGCAGTACTTC.

The gene calls are TRBV11-3 and TRBJ2-2; D gene uncertain. This CDR3 comprises 15 residues. V lost 5 bases to trimming and J lost 0 bases, with 10 bases between them. Looked up from germline, CDR1 is SGHNT and CDR2 is YENEEA. The CDR3 here is CASSRVAANTGELFF. The DNA of the CDR3 is TGTGCCAGCAGCCGTGTCGCGGCGAACACCGGGGAGCTGTTTTTT.

The chain carries TRBV6-4 and TRBJ1-2, with 8 bases lining up with TRBD1. Trimming at V came to 6 bases and at J to 2 bases, leaving 5 bases not matched to a gene. The CDR3 contains 14 residues. The germline V gene encodes CDR1 MRHNA and CDR2 SNTAGT. The CDR3 DNA reads as TGTGCCAGCAGAGAGAACAGGGGGAACTATGGCTACACCTTC. Translated, it gives CASRENRGNYGYTF.

The chain employs TRBV28 and TRBJ2-7; 9 positions agree with TRBD2. Trimming took 10 bases from V and 0 from J; bases not matched to a gene: 13. Germline CDR1 reads MDHEN; CDR2 reads SYDVKM. The CDR3 totals 16 residues. CDR3 residues: CAIRNLAGESSYEQYF. The CDR3 bases are TGTGCCATCAGAAATTTAGCGGGAGAAAGCTCCTACGAGCAGTACTTC.

V usage is TRBV14 and J usage is TRBJ2-7; 10 nucleotides match TRBD2. The V and J ends lost 4 bases and 3 bases, in that order; junction bases with no gene match: 9. This CDR3 has 16 amino acids. Germline CDR1 reads SGHDN; CDR2 reads FVKESK. This chain's CDR3 is CASSRAASGSGYEQYF. CDR3 coding DNA: TGTGCCAGCAGCCGAGCAGCTAGCGGGAGTGGCTACGAGCAGTACTTC. Using reference TRBV14 and TRBJ2-7 for the parts outside the CDR3, the full variable domain is EAGVTQFPSHSVIEKGQTVTLRCDPISGHDNLYWYRRVMGKEIKFLLHFVKESKQDESGMPNNRFLAERTGGTYSTLKVQPAELEDSGVYFCASSRAASGSGYEQYFGPGTRLTVT.

The chain employs TRBV2 and TRBJ2-1, with 12 bases fitting TRBD2. Per germline, CDR1 SNHLY and CDR2 FYNNEI. This CDR3 is built from 14 residues. V shed 7 bases and J 7 bases; nucleotides not matched to a gene: 5. The CDR3 region is CASNKGLAGNEQFF. The CDR3 bases are TGTGCCAGCAATAAAGGACTAGCGGGAAATGAGCAGTTCTTC.

V usage is TRBV2 and J usage is TRBJ1-2, with D possibly TRBD1 on 5 matching bases. The CDR3 sequence is 14 residues long. The V gene's germline CDR1 is SNHLY and CDR2 FYNNEI. The ends were cut back, 4 bases at V and 5 bases at J, with 14 bases in the middle. CDR3 bases: TGTGCCAGCAGTGTCTGGGGGGAAGGGTATGGCTACACCTTC. This translates into CASSVWGEGYGYTF. The full variable domain, in which reference TRBV2 and TRBJ1-2 provide the parts outside the CDR3, is EPEVTQTPSHQVTQMGQEVILRCVPISNHLYFYWYRQILGQKVEFLVSFYNNEISEKSEIFDDQFSVERPDGSNFTLKIRSTKLEDSAMYFCASSVWGEGYGYTFGSGTRLTVV.

This chain joins TRBV7-6 and TRBJ1-1, with D perhaps TRBD1 (6 bases). The V end was cut by 4 bases, the J end by 2 bases, with 11 bases between. The CDR3 consists of 14 residues. Germline-derived CDR1 and CDR2 are SGHVS and FNYEAQ. As DNA, the CDR3 is TGTGCCAGCAGCTCCCTGGACAGTAACACTGAAGCTTTCTTT. Its protein product is CASSSLDSNTEAFF.

Only a few counts were recorded for this clone. The gene calls are TRBV7-2 and TRBJ2-3; possibly TRBD1 for D (6 bases). CDR3 size: 15 residues. CDR1 is SGHTA and CDR2 is FQGNSA in the germline V gene. With 5 bases removed from V and 5 bases from J, the gap between germline ends came to 17 bases. The CDR3 protein is CASSPVTGGGDTQYF. DNA of the CDR3: TGTGCCAGCAGCCCGGTGACAGGCGGTGGAGATACGCAGTATTTT.

The V call is TRBV4-2, the J call TRBJ2-7; tentative D call: TRBD2 (5 bases). The germline gives CDR1 LGHNA, CDR2 YNFKEQ. V was trimmed by 0 bases and J by 1 base, leaving 16 bases between them. This CDR3 is built from 17 residues. The CDR3 is CASSQDRSRESSYEQYF. Here the CDR3 DNA reads TGTGCCAGCAGCCAAGATAGGTCGAGGGAGTCATCCTACGAGCAGTACTTC.

This clone has a handful of counts. V is TRBV28 and J is TRBJ1-5; the D gene is possibly TRBD1 (5 bases). Deletions cut 1 base from V and 7 bases from J, with 20 bases between. Germline-derived CDR1 and CDR2 are MDHEN and SYDVKM. The length of the CDR3 is 17 residues. Written as DNA, the CDR3 is TGTGCCAGCAGTTTATTGGTTGGTGGCAGGGTTCGGCAGCCCCAGCATTTT. As protein: CASSLLVGGRVRQPQHF.

The chain couples TRBV2 to TRBJ2-6; 12 positions match TRBD1. The CDR3 has 17 amino acids. CDR1 SNHLY and CDR2 FYNNEI come from the germline V gene. V shed 7 bases and J 3 bases; nucleotides not matched to a gene: 7. The CDR3 DNA reads TGTGCCAGCAAGCCGGGACAGGGGGCAAGTGGGGCCAACGTCCTGACTTTC. Amino acids: CASKPGQGASGANVLTF.

The chain is built from TRBV6-5 and TRBJ2-7, with 9 bases lining up with TRBD2. There are 14 residues in the CDR3. Germline assignment: CDR1 MNHEY and CDR2 SVGAGI. Trimming at V came to 6 bases and at J to 5 bases, leaving 8 bases not matched to a gene. This chain's CDR3 is CASRGTGTSNEQYF. The CDR3 nucleotides read TGTGCCAGCAGGGGGACCGGGACTAGCAACGAGCAGTACTTC.

This CDR3 is CASSLMYSGSSYNEQFF. CDR3 nucleotides: TGCGCCAGCAGCTTGATGTATAGCGGCAGCTCCTACAATGAGCAGTTCTTC. V usage is TRBV5-1 and J usage is TRBJ2-1; D possibly corresponds to TRBD2 (6 bases). The CDR3 loop spans 17 amino acids. V shed 1 base and J shed 0 bases, with 14 bases lying between them. Germline V gene sequence: CDR1 SGHRS, CDR2 YFSETQ.

The chain couples TRBV18 to TRBJ2-5; D is undetermined. Per the germline V gene, CDR1 is KGHSH and CDR2 is LQKENI. With 3 bases removed from V and 3 bases from J, the gap between germline ends came to 8 bases. The CDR3 covers 13 residues. The CDR3 sequence: CASSPRPEETQYF. The CDR3 DNA sequence: TGTGCCAGCTCACCCCGCCCCGAAGAGACCCAGTACTTC.

This clone was seen only a few times. The chain combines TRBV4-3 with TRBJ1-1; D uncertain. Trimming pared 4 bases from V and 4 bases from J, leaving 7 bases between. The CDR3 is 12 amino acids. Germline V gene lookup returns CDR1 LGHNA and CDR2 YSLEER. The CDR3 sequence is CASSLPGTEAFF. The CDR3 DNA is TGCGCCAGCAGCCTCCCCGGCACTGAAGCTTTCTTT.

The gene calls are TRBV28 and TRBJ1-2; TRBD1 aligns across 9 bases. The CDR3 runs 15 residues. After removal of 5 bases from V and 3 bases from J, the junction contained 7 bases not matched to a gene. Per the germline V gene, CDR1 is MDHEN and CDR2 is SYDVKM. CDR3 DNA: TGTGCCAGCAGTGAGACAGGGGGATGGGACTATGGCTACACCTTC. This translates into CASSETGGWDYGYTF.

This clone was seen once. The chain is built from TRBV18 and TRBJ2-3; no clear D gene. The ends were cut back, 1 base at V and 0 bases at J, with 8 bases in the middle. In germline, CDR1 is KGHSH, CDR2 LQKENI. The CDR3 totals 15 residues. The CDR3 sequence: CASSPRQASTDTQYF. The CDR3 DNA follows: TGTGCCAGCTCACCACGTCAGGCGAGCACAGATACGCAGTATTTT.

Worth noting for this clone: This specimen includes other DNA sequences encoding the same CDR3. The rearrangement uses TRBV10-3 and TRBJ1-5; the D gene is possibly TRBD1 (5 bases). The CDR3 covers 17 residues. Trimming left V 0 bases short and J 0 bases short, with 12 bases between. Germline-derived CDR1 and CDR2 are ENHRY and SYGVKD. The CDR3 is CAISESSDSVSNQPQHF. The CDR3 region has the DNA TGTGCCATCAGTGAGTCGAGCGACAGTGTTAGCAATCAGCCCCAGCATTTT.

The chain combines TRBV28 with TRBJ1-4; D is uncertain. The CDR3 is made up of 12 amino acids. The V gene's germline CDR1 is MDHEN and CDR2 SYDVKM. Trimming took off 8 bases at V and 8 bases at J, with 12 bases between the two ends. The CDR3 spells CASFNPREKLFF. The CDR3 coding sequence is TGTGCCAGCTTCAACCCCCGGGAAAAACTGTTTTTT.

The chain employs TRBV5-1 and TRBJ2-5; D ambiguous. The CDR3 contains 15 residues. V lost 0 bases to trimming and J lost 2 bases, with 11 bases between them. Germline CDR1 is SGHRS and CDR2 is YFSETQ. CDR3 in amino acids: CASSLAAVKQETQYF. The CDR3 DNA is TGCGCCAGCAGCTTGGCGGCGGTGAAACAAGAGACCCAGTACTTC.

The V call is TRBV5-5, the J call TRBJ2-5; possible D gene TRBD1, 5 bases. This CDR3 spans 13 amino acids. Germline loops: CDR1 SGHKS, CDR2 YYEKEE (reference sequence). V was cut by 4 bases and J by 4 bases, with 11 bases left in between. The CDR3 nucleotides read TGTGCCAGCAGCAAAGGGGTTTTAGAGACCCAGTACTTC. This codes for CASSKGVLETQYF.

This clone appeared a single time. The chain has TRBV19 and TRBJ2-7, with D tentatively TRBD2 (6 bases). CDR3 length equals 14 residues. Trimming shortened V by 5 bases and J by 3 bases, and 14 bases separated the two germline ends. Germline CDR1 LNHDA, CDR2 SQIVND (reference sequence). CDR3 amino acids: CASSSRTKYYEQYF. The CDR3 coding sequence is TGTGCCAGTAGTTCCAGGACTAAATACTACGAGCAGTACTTC.

The chain couples TRBV5-6 to TRBJ2-2; D gene ambiguous. Per germline, CDR1 SGHDT and CDR2 YYEEEE. The CDR3 totals 17 residues. The ends were cut back, 0 bases at V and 2 bases at J, with 14 bases in the middle. The CDR3 reads CASSLGVLDVNTGELFF. CDR3 DNA sequence: TGTGCCAGCAGCTTGGGAGTTCTAGACGTCAACACCGGGGAGCTGTTTTTT.